Below, 28 T cell receptor beta chains from the same sample are listed, as sequenced in a study of blood T cell repertoires in COVID-19. Some clones are missing from TCRdb's copy, which holds only in-frame ones; the method was immunoSEQ multiplex PCR. The sample has 150,000 to 200,000 clones; about 83% are singletons. Sequencing was performed on peripheral blood. Source of these receptors: a woman in her seventies with COVID-19, enrolled during active disease.

V usage is TRBV24-1 and J usage is TRBJ2-3; TRBD1 matches 7 bases. Per germline, CDR1 KGHDR and CDR2 SFDVKD. V trimming: 0 bases; J trimming: 6 bases; junction bases outside the gene matches: 11. The CDR3 spans 17 residues. The CDR3 here is CATSDLGGRGTLDTQYF. Here the CDR3 DNA reads TGTGCCACCAGTGATTTGGGAGGCAGGGGGACCTTGGATACGCAGTATTTT.

This clone has only one observation. The chain has TRBV6-5 and TRBJ1-5; no clear D gene. CDR1 is MNHEY and CDR2 is SVGAGI in the germline V gene. This CDR3 region has 14 residues. The germline V and J ends were trimmed by 4 bases and 1 base, with 8 bases remaining between them. CDR3 DNA: TGTGCCAGCAGTTGGCGGTCAAGCAATCAGCCCCAGCATTTT. Its protein product is CASSWRSSNQPQHF.

The chain carries TRBV19 and TRBJ1-6; 8 nucleotides match TRBD1. The CDR3 runs to 15 residues. CDR1 is LNHDA and CDR2 is SQIVND in the germline V gene (reference sequence). The J segment lost 4 bases and the V segment lost 3 bases, leaving 2 bases of the junction unmatched. DNA for the CDR3: TGTGCCAGTAGTATGACAGGGGATTATAATTCACCCCTCCACTTT. This translates into CASSMTGDYNSPLHF.

The chain uses TRBV6-5 and TRBJ2-5; D call uncertain. Germline V gives CDR1 MNHEY, CDR2 SVGAGI. CDR3 length: 12 amino acids. V dropped 6 bases and J dropped 2 bases, with 7 bases sitting between them. The CDR3 DNA sequence: TGTGCCAGCAGGGGCCGACAAGAGACCCAGTACTTC. It specifies CASRGRQETQYF.

This rearrangement joins TRBV5-8 to TRBJ1-5, with 8 bases lining up with TRBD1. The CDR3 has 15 amino acids. With 3 bases clipped from V and 2 bases from J, the junction kept 4 bases outside the gene matches. CDR1 and CDR2 (germline): SGHTS, YDEGEE. DNA for the CDR3: TGTGCCAGCAGCTCCAGGGGGCGAGGCAATCAGCCCCAGCATTTT. Protein: CASSSRGRGNQPQHF.

In regard to this clone: One end of the junction varies from germline; a read error may be responsible. The gene calls are TRBV25-1 and TRBJ1-4, with D perhaps TRBD1 (5 bases). The CDR3 sequence is 13 residues long. Per germline, CDR1 MGHDK and CDR2 SYGVNS. The CDR3: CATSLGGNEKLFF. CDR3 nucleotides: TGTGCCACCAGTTTGGGGGGTAATGAAAAACTGTTTTTT.

The CDR3 loop reads CATSSGEGADTQYF. The CDR3, as DNA: TGTGCCACTTCCTCGGGGGAGGGCGCAGATACGCAGTATTTT. This chain connects TRBV24-1 to TRBJ2-3; 7 bases agree with TRBD2. V shed 10 bases and J 4 bases; nucleotides not matched to a gene: 10. The CDR3 has 14 amino acids. Germline CDR1 and CDR2: KGHDR and SFDVKD.

The chain is built from TRBV5-5 and TRBJ2-5; D call uncertain. This CDR3 region has 13 residues. Germline V gene sequence: CDR1 SGHKS, CDR2 YYEKEE (reference sequence). With 1 base removed from V and 2 bases from J, the gap between germline ends came to 6 bases. CDR3 DNA sequence: TGTGCCAGCAGCTTGCGGTCTCAAGAGACCCAGTACTTC. Its translation is CASSLRSQETQYF.

This clone was counted once. This chain links TRBV9 with TRBJ2-1; perhaps TRBD2 as D (5 bases). Germline V lookup: CDR1 SGDLS, CDR2 YYNGEE. Trimming took 0 bases from V and 7 from J, leaving 8 bases between them. This CDR3 has 13 residues. The CDR3 nucleotides are TGTGCCAGCAGCGTAGGCGGGTTGAATGAGCAGTTCTTC. Protein sequence: CASSVGGLNEQFF.

This chain joins TRBV7-3 and TRBJ2-3; 8 bases map to TRBD2. The CDR3 length is 15 residues. Germline CDR1 is SGHTA and CDR2 is FQGTGA. The V and J ends lost 2 bases and 5 bases, in that order; junction bases with no gene match: 6. The CDR3 here is CASSLRLAGLDTQYF. CDR3 sequence (DNA): TGTGCCAGCAGCTTACGTCTAGCGGGTCTAGATACGCAGTATTTT.

This clone was counted once. V is TRBV5-6 and J is TRBJ2-5; D perhaps matches TRBD2 (7 bases). The germline V and J ends were trimmed by 1 base and 4 bases, with 14 bases remaining between them. This CDR3 contains 15 residues. Germline V gene lookup returns CDR1 SGHDT and CDR2 YYEEEE. The CDR3: CASSLLGGAGETQYF. Here the CDR3 DNA reads TGTGCCAGCAGCTTGCTAGGGGGGGCCGGAGAGACCCAGTACTTC.

This clone has a handful of counts. The chain has TRBV5-4 and TRBJ2-7; 12 nucleotides match TRBD2. Germline V gives CDR1 SGHNT, CDR2 YYREEE (reference sequence). With 4 bases clipped from V and 10 bases from J, the junction kept 6 bases outside the gene matches. The CDR3 covers 13 residues. The CDR3 is CASSGGTSGFQYF. CDR3 DNA: TGTGCCAGCAGCGGCGGGACTAGCGGGTTTCAGTACTTC.

The chain links TRBV2 to TRBJ1-5; 7 positions agree with TRBD1. This CDR3 contains 15 residues. V lost 8 bases, J lost 2 bases, and 9 bases stayed unmatched. In germline, CDR1 is SNHLY, CDR2 FYNNEI. DNA of the CDR3: TGTGCCAGCGGAGAGGGGGCGGCGGGCAATCAGCCCCAGCATTTT. Its protein product is CASGEGAAGNQPQHF. Full variable domain (missing parts from reference TRBV2 and TRBJ1-5): EPEVTQTPSHQVTQMGQEVILRCVPISNHLYFYWYRQILGQKVEFLVSFYNNEISEKSEIFDDQFSVERPDGSNFTLKIRSTKLEDSAMYFCASGEGAAGNQPQHFGDGTRLSIL.

This clone was observed a handful of times. This sequence joins TRBV9 and TRBJ1-2; 8 positions match TRBD1. There are 15 residues in the CDR3. The J segment lost 6 bases and the V segment lost 3 bases, leaving 10 bases of the junction unmatched. CDR1 is SGDLS and CDR2 is YYNGEE in the germline V gene. The CDR3 DNA reads TGTGCCAGCAGCGACCTTACAGGGGGGCGGAATGGCTACACCTTC. It yields the protein CASSDLTGGRNGYTF.

V usage is TRBV6-2 or TRBV6-3 and J usage is TRBJ2-1, with TRBD2 matching over 12 bases. Germline V CDR1 and CDR2: MNHEY, SVGEGT. The junction had 13 bases not matched to a gene; V was cut back by 0 bases and J by 7 bases. CDR3 length: 19 residues. CDR3 DNA sequence: TGTGCCAGCAGTTACTCTCTAGCGGGGGGGTCCTGGGCGGCGAATGAGCAGTTCTTC. This gives the protein CASSYSLAGGSWAANEQFF.

This clone was counted once. V gene TRBV28 combines with J gene TRBJ2-7; 11 bases are shared with TRBD1. J lost 7 bases, V lost 3 bases, and 8 bases had no gene match. Looked up from germline, CDR1 is MDHEN and CDR2 is SYDVKM. The CDR3 extends over 15 amino acids. This chain's CDR3 is CASSFSGQGAREQYF. In DNA, the CDR3 is TGTGCCAGCAGTTTCAGCGGACAGGGGGCGCGGGAGCAGTACTTC.

Concerning this clone itself: This sample also contains other DNA sequences that code for the same CDR3. The chain carries TRBV28 and TRBJ1-2; the match to TRBD1 covers 9 bases. CDR1 is MDHEN and CDR2 is SYDVKM in the germline V gene. Trimming removed 5 bases from V and 5 bases from J; junction bases left unmatched: 3. The CDR3 consists of 13 residues. CDR3 sequence: CASSRDRVYGYTF. CDR3 DNA: TGTGCCAGCAGTCGGGACAGGGTGTATGGCTACACCTTC.

This clone was counted a single time. V and J are TRBV6-5 and TRBJ1-5; D perhaps matches TRBD1 (5 bases). The germline V gene encodes CDR1 MNHEY and CDR2 SVGAGI. The CDR3 loop spans 13 amino acids. V dropped 7 bases and J dropped 4 bases, with 11 bases sitting between them. Written as DNA, the CDR3 is TGTGCCAGCACGGGGGAGGCTAATCAGCCCCAGCATTTT. Translation: CASTGEANQPQHF.

The chain links TRBV5-6 to TRBJ2-7; TRBD1 matches 8 bases. This CDR3 is built from 14 residues. J lost 4 bases, V lost 1 base, and 4 bases had no gene match. Per germline, CDR1 SGHDT and CDR2 YYEEEE. CDR3 residues: CASSLSQGGYEQYF. CDR3 nucleotides: TGTGCCAGCAGCTTGTCACAGGGGGGATACGAGCAGTACTTC.

This sequence joins TRBV29-1 and TRBJ1-1; no clear D. V was pared by 4 bases and J by 0 bases, with 9 bases between. Germline lookup yields CDR1 SQVTM and CDR2 ANQGSEA. The length of the CDR3 is 13 residues. The CDR3 here is CSVGADVNTEAFF. In DNA form, the CDR3 reads TGCAGCGTTGGGGCAGATGTGAACACTGAAGCTTTCTTT.

The chain recombines TRBV6-6 with TRBJ1-2, with D unclear. From germline, CDR1 is MNHNY and CDR2 SVGAGI (reference sequence). The V end was cut by 8 bases, the J end by 2 bases, with 15 bases between. This CDR3 is 14 amino acids long. The CDR3 protein is CASLTPEENYGYTF. The CDR3 bases are TGTGCCAGCTTAACACCGGAGGAAAACTATGGCTACACCTTC.

This sequence joins TRBV9 and TRBJ1-1; D may be TRBD1 (5 bases). This CDR3 has 15 residues. CDR1 is SGDLS and CDR2 is YYNGEE in the germline V gene. V shed 4 bases and J shed 4 bases, with 17 bases lying between them. CDR3 sequence (DNA): TGTGCCAGCAGCCCCCGGGGGGGTTGGGGCACTGAAGCTTTCTTT. It specifies CASSPRGGWGTEAFF.

The rearrangement joins TRBV5-5 to TRBJ1-2; 8 bases are shared with TRBD1. There are 13 residues in the CDR3. J lost 8 bases, V lost 6 bases, and 9 bases had no gene match. In germline, CDR1 is SGHKS, CDR2 YYEKEE (reference sequence). Here the CDR3 reads CASNLAGGKGYTF. CDR3 bases: TGTGCCAGCAACTTAGCAGGGGGCAAGGGCTACACCTTC.

The chain is built from TRBV5-4 and TRBJ1-2; perhaps TRBD1 as D (5 bases). Germline CDR1 SGHNT, CDR2 YYREEE (reference sequence). Deletions cut 4 bases from V and 0 bases from J, with 10 bases between. This CDR3 is built from 14 residues. CDR3 region: CASSRQLANYGYTF. The CDR3 DNA is TGTGCCAGCAGCCGACAGCTAGCTAACTATGGCTACACCTTC.

J is TRBJ2-1 and V is TRBV2, with 7 bases identical to TRBD1. The CDR3 is 15 residues long. V lost 6 bases and J lost 7; bases outside the gene matches: 12. The germline V gene encodes CDR1 SNHLY and CDR2 FYNNEI. The DNA for the CDR3 is TGTGCCAGCAGCGTGGGACAGACCTCTGGAAATGAGCAGTTCTTC. It yields the protein CASSVGQTSGNEQFF.

J is TRBJ1-5 and V is TRBV19; tentative D call: TRBD1 (6 bases). The CDR3 contains 15 residues. Germline V gene sequence: CDR1 LNHDA, CDR2 SQIVND (reference sequence). V was trimmed by 5 bases and J by 0 bases, leaving 11 bases between them. In nucleotides, the CDR3 is TGTGCCAGTAGTCCCCGGGACATTAGCAATCAGCCCCAGCATTTT. Amino acid sequence: CASSPRDISNQPQHF.

The V gene is TRBV7-9, the J gene TRBJ2-3; D is unclear. The CDR3 runs to 12 residues. Germline V gene sequence: CDR1 SEHNR, CDR2 FQNEAQ (reference sequence). Deletions cut 5 bases from V and 3 bases from J, with 6 bases between. CDR3 coding DNA: TGTGCCAGCAGCACGGAGACAGATACGCAGTATTTT. Translated, it gives CASSTETDTQYF.

V usage is TRBV7-9 and J usage is TRBJ1-5; no clear D. V was pared by 2 bases and J by 4 bases, with 9 bases between. CDR1 SEHNR and CDR2 FQNEAQ come from the germline V gene (reference sequence). This CDR3 comprises 14 residues. The CDR3 sequence: CASSLTERNQPQHF. CDR3 in DNA: TGTGCCAGCAGCTTAACAGAGAGAAATCAGCCCCAGCATTTT.